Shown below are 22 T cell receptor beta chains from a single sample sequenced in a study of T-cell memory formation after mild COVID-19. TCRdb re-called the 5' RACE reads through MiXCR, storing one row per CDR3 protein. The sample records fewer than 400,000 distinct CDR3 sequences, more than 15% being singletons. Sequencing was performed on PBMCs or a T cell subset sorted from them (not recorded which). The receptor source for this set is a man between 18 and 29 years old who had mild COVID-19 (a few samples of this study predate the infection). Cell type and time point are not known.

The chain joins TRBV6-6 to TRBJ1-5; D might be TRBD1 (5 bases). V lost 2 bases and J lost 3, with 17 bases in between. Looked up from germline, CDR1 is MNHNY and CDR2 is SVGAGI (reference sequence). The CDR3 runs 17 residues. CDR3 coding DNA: TGTGCCAGCAGTTACAATCCGACCGCTGGGGCCAATCAGCCCCAGCATTTT. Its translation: CASSYNPTAGANQPQHF.

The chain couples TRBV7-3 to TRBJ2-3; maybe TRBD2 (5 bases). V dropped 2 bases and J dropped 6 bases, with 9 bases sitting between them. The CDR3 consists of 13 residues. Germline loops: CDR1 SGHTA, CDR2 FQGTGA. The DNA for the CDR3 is TGTGCCAGCAGCTTAGAGGGATGGGATACGCAGTATTTT. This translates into CASSLEGWDTQYF.

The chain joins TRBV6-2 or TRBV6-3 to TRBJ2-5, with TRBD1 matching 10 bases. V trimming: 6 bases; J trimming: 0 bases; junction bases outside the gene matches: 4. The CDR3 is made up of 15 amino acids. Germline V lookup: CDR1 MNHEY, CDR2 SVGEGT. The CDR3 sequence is CASRPDRGYQETQYF. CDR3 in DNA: TGTGCCAGCAGACCGGACAGGGGGTACCAAGAGACCCAGTACTTC.

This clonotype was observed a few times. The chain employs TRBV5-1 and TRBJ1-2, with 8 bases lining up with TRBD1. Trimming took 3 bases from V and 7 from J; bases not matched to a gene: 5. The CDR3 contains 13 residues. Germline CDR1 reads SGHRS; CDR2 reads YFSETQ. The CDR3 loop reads CASSSGQGGGYTF. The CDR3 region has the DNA TGCGCCAGCAGCTCCGGACAGGGTGGTGGCTACACCTTC.

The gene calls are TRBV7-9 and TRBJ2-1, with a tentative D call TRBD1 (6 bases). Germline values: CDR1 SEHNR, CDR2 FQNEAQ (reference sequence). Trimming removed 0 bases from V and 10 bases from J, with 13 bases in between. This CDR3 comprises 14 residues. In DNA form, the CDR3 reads TGTGCCAGCAGCTTAGCTCAGGGGCTGTTCGAGCAGTTCTTC. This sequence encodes CASSLAQGLFEQFF.

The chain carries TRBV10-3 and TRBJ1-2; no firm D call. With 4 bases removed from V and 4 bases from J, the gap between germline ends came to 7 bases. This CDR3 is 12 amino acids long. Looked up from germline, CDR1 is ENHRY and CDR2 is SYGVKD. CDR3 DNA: TGTGCCATCAGTGTCGTGGGCTATGGCTACACCTTC. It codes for CAISVVGYGYTF.

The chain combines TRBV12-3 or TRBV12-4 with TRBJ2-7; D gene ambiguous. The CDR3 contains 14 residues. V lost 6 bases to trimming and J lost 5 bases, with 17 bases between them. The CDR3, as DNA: TGTGCCAGCAGCCTCGCCCCCGGAGCTCACGAGCAGTACTTC. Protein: CASSLAPGAHEQYF.

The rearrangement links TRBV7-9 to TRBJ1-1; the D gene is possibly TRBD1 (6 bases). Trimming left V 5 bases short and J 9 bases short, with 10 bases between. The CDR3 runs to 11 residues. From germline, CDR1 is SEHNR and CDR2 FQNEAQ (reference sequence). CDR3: CASSIGTQAFF. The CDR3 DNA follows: TGTGCCAGCAGCATCGGGACACAAGCTTTCTTT.

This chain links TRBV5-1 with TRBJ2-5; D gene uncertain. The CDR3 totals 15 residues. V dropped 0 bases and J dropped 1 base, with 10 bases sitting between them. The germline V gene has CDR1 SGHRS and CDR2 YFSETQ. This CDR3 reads CASSLDPGVQETQYF. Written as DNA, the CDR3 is TGCGCCAGCAGCTTGGATCCAGGCGTCCAAGAGACCCAGTACTTC. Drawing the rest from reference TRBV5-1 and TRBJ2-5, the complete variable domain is KAGVTQTPRYLIKTRGQQVTLSCSPISGHRSVSWYQQTPGQGLQFLFEYFSETQRNKGNFPGRFSGRQFSNSRSEMNVSTLELGDSALYLCASSLDPGVQETQYFGPGTRLLVL.

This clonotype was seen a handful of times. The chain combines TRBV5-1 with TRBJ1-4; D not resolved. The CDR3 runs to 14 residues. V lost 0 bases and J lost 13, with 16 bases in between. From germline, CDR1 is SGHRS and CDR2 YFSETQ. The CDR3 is CASSLDRSSQLLFF. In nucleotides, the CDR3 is TGCGCCAGCAGCTTGGATCGGTCGTCACAGCTACTGTTTTTT.

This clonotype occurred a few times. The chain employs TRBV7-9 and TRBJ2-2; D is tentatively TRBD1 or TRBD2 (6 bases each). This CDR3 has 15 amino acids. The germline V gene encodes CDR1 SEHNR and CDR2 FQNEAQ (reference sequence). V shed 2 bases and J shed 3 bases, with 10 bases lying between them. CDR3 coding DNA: TGTGCCAGCAGCTTATCCGGGGGCGACACCGGGGAGCTGTTTTTT. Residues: CASSLSGGDTGELFF. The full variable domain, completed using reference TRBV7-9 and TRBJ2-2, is DTGVSQNPRHKITKRGQNVTFRCDPISEHNRLYWYRQTLGQGPEFLTYFQNEAQLEKSRLLSDRFSAERPKGSFSTLEIQRTEQGDSAMYLCASSLSGGDTGELFFGEGSRLTVL.

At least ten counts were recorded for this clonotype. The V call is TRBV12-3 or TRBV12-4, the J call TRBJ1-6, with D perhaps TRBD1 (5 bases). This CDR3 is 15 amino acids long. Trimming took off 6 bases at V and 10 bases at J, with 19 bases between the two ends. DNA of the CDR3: TGTGCCAGCAGCCTTCGGGACCCTAGGGACTCACCCCTCCACTTT. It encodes CASSLRDPRDSPLHF.

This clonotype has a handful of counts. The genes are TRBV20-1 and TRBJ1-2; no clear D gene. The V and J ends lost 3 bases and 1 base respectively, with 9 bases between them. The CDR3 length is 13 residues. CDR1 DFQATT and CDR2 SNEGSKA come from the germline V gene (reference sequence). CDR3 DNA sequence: TGCAGTGCTAGGGAACATTTTAACTATGGCTACACCTTC. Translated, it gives CSAREHFNYGYTF.

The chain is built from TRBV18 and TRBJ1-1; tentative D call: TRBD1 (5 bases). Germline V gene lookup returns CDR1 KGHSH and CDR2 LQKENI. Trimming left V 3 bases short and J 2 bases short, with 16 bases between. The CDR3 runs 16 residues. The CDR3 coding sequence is TGTGCCAGCTCACCCGTCATGGGGACCCCAAACACTGAAGCTTTCTTT. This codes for CASSPVMGTPNTEAFF.

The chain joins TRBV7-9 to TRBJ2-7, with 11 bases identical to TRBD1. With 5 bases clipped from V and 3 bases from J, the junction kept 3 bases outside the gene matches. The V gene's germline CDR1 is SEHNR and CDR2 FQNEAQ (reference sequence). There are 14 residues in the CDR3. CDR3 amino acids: CASSRTGGIYEQYF. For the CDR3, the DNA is TGTGCCAGCAGCAGGACAGGGGGCATCTACGAGCAGTACTTC. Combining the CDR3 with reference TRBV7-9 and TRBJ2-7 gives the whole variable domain DTGVSQNPRHKITKRGQNVTFRCDPISEHNRLYWYRQTLGQGPEFLTYFQNEAQLEKSRLLSDRFSAERPKGSFSTLEIQRTEQGDSAMYLCASSRTGGIYEQYFGPGTRLTVT.

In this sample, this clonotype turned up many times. The CDR3 loop reads CASTPDRLKTQYF. The CDR3 DNA is TGTGCCAGCACCCCGGACCGTCTAAAGACCCAGTACTTC. The chain joins TRBV7-9 to TRBJ2-5; the D is unclear. Germline assignment: CDR1 SEHNR and CDR2 FQNEAQ (reference sequence). The CDR3 consists of 13 residues. The ends were cut back, 7 bases at V and 6 bases at J, with 15 bases in the middle. The entire variable domain, with the rest obtained from reference TRBV7-9 and TRBJ2-5, is as follows: DTGVSQNPRHKITKRGQNVTFRCDPISEHNRLYWYRQTLGQGPEFLTYFQNEAQLEKSRLLSDRFSAERPKGSFSTLEIQRTEQGDSAMYLCASTPDRLKTQYFGPGTRLLVL.

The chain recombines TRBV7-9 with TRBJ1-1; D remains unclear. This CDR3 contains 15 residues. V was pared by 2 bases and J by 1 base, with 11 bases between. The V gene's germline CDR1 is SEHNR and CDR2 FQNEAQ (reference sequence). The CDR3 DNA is TGTGCCAGCAGCTTATCTAGCGTGGAGAACACTGAAGCTTTCTTT. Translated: CASSLSSVENTEAFF. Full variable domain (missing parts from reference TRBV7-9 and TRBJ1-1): DTGVSQNPRHKITKRGQNVTFRCDPISEHNRLYWYRQTLGQGPEFLTYFQNEAQLEKSRLLSDRFSAERPKGSFSTLEIQRTEQGDSAMYLCASSLSSVENTEAFFGQGTRLTVV.

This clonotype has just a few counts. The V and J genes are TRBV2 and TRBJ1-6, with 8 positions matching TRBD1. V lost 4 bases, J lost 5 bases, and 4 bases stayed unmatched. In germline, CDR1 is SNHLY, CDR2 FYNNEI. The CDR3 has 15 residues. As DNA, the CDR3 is TGTGCCAGCAGTGTTTCAGGGGGCCATAATTCACCCCTCCACTTT. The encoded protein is CASSVSGGHNSPLHF.

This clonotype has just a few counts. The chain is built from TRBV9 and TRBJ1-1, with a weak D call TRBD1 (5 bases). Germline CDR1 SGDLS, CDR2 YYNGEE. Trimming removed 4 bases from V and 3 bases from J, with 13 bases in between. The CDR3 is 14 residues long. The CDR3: CASSPYGGDTEAFF. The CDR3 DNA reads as TGTGCCAGCAGCCCTTACGGGGGTGACACTGAAGCTTTCTTT.

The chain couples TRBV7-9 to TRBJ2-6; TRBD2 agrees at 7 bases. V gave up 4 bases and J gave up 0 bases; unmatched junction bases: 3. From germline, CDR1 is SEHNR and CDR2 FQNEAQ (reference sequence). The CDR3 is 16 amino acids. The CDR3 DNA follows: TGTGCCAGCAGCTCAGAGCGGGGCTCTGGGGCCAACGTCCTGACTTTC. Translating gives CASSSERGSGANVLTF.

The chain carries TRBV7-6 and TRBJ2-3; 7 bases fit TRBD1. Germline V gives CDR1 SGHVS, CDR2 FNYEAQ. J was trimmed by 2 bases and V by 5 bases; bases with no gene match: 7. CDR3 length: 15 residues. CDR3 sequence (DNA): TGTGCCAGCAGCATCAAGACAGGGCCCACAGATACGCAGTATTTT. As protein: CASSIKTGPTDTQYF.

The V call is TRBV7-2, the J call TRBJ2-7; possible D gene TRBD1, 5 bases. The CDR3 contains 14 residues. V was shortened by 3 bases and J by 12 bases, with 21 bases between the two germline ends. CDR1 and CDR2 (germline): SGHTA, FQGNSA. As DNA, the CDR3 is TGTGCCAGCAGCTTTTTCACAGGCAGCTCTGATTTGTACTTC. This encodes CASSFFTGSSDLYF.